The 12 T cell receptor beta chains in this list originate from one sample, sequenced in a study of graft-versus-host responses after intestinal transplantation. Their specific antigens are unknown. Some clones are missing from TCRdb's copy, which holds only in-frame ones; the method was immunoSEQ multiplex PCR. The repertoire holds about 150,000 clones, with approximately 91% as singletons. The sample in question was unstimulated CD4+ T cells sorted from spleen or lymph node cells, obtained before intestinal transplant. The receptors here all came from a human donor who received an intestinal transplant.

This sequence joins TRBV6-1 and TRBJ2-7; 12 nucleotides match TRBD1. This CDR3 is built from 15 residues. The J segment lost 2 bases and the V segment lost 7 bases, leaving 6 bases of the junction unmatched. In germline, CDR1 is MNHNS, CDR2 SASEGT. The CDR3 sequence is CASTGGQGATYEQYF. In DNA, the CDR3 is TGTGCCAGCACAGGGGGACAGGGGGCTACCTACGAGCAGTACTTC.

The CDR3 protein is CASSILSGSEQFF. The DNA for the CDR3 is TGTGCCAGTAGTATATTATCGGGGAGTGAGCAGTTCTTC. This chain uses TRBV19 with TRBJ2-1, with D possibly being TRBD2 (5 bases). From germline, CDR1 is LNHDA and CDR2 SQIVND (reference sequence). The V end was cut by 2 bases, the J end by 9 bases, with 11 bases between. This CDR3 is 13 amino acids long.

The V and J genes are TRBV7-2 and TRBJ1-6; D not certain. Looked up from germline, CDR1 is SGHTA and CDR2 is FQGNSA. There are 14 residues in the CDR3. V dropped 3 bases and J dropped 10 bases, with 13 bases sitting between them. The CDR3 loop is CASSFQIVESPLHF. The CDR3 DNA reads TGTGCCAGCAGCTTTCAAATTGTGGAGTCACCCCTCCACTTT.

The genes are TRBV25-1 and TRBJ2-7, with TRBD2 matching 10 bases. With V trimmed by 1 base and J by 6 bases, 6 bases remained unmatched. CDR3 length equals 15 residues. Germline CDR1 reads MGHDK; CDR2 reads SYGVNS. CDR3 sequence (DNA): TGTGCCAGCAGTGAATCTACGGGACTAGCGACCGAGCAGTACTTC. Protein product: CASSESTGLATEQYF.

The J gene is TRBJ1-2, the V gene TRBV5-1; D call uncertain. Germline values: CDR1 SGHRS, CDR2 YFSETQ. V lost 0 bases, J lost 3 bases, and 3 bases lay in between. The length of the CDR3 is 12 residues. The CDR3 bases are TGCGCCAGCAGCTTGGGACACTATGGCTACACCTTC. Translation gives CASSLGHYGYTF.

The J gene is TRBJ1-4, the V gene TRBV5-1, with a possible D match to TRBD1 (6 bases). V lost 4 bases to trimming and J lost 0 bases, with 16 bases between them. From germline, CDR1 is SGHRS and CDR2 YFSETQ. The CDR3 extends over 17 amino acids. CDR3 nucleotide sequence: TGCGCCAGCAGCCCTGGGGGCGGAAGAACAACTAATGAAAAACTGTTTTTT. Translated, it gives CASSPGGGRTTNEKLFF.

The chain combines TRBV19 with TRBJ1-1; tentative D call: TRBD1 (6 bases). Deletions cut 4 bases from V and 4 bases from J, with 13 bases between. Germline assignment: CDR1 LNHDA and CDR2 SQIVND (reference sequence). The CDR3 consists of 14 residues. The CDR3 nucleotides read TGTGCCAGTAGTACAAGGGGGTACAGCACTGAAGCTTTCTTT. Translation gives CASSTRGYSTEAFF.

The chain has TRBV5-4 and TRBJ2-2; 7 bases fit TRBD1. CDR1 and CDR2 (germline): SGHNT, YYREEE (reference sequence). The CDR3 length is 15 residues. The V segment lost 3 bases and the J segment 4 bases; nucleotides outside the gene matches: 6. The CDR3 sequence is CASSSQGVSTGELFF. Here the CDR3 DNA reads TGTGCCAGCAGCTCCCAGGGGGTGAGCACCGGGGAGCTGTTTTTT.

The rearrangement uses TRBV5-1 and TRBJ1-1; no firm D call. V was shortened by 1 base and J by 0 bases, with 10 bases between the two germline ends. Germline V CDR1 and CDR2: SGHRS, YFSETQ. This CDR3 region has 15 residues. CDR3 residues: CASSLLRSLNTEAFF. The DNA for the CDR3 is TGCGCCAGCAGCTTGTTGCGGAGCCTGAACACTGAAGCTTTCTTT.

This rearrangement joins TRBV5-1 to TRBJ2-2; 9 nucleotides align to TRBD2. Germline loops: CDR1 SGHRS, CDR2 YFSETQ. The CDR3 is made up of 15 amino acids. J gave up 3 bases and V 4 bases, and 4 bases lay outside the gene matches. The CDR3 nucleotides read TGCGCCAGCAGCCCAATAGCGGGAGACACCGGGGAGCTGTTTTTT. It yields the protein CASSPIAGDTGELFF. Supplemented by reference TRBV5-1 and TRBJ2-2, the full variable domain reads KAGVTQTPRYLIKTRGQQVTLSCSPISGHRSVSWYQQTPGQGLQFLFEYFSETQRNKGNFPGRFSGRQFSNSRSEMNVSTLELGDSALYLCASSPIAGDTGELFFGEGSRLTVL.

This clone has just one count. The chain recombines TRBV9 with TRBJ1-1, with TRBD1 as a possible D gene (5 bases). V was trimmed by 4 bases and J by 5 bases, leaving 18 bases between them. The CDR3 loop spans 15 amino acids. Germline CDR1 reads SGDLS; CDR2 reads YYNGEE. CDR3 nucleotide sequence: TGTGCCAGCAGCCGCGGGACCCCCCGGGGGACTGAAGCTTTCTTT. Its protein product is CASSRGTPRGTEAFF.

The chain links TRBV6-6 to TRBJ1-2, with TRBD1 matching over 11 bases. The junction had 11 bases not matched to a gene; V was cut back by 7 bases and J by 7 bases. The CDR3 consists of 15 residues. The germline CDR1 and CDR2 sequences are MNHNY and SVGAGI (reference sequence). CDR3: CASTSRTGGRIGYTF. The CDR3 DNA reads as TGTGCCAGCACTAGCCGGACAGGGGGCAGGATTGGCTACACCTTC.